This TCR beta chain stems from a study of T cells in Graves' hyperthyroidism and ophthalmopathy. RNA transcripts served as the template for amplifying TCR beta CDR3 regions. Initially, a first-round RT-PCR of the TCR CDR3 employed the HTBI primer set. TCRdb processed the multiplex PCR reads anew with MiXCR; each CDR3 protein has one entry. This sample has under 500,000 distinct CDR3 sequences, with about 14% found just once. Patients having uncontrolled infection, another autoimmune disease, pregnancy or lactation were not included. Germline values: CDR1 LGHDT, CDR2 YNNKEL (reference sequence). V shed 5 bases and J shed 3 bases, with 13 bases lying between them. The CDR3 length is 14 residues.

Sequencing was done on a sample of blood. This TCR came from a man aged 45-65 years with Graves' ophthalmopathy. The chain combines TRBV3-1 with TRBJ1-1, with D uncertain. CDR3 sequence (DNA): TGTGCCAGCAGCGGAGTGGCAAGCGACACTGAAGCTTTCTTT. Translated: CASSGVASDTEAFF.